This TCR beta chain was sequenced during a study of CD8+ T cells in alopecia areata. Extraction of RNA preceded its reverse transcription into cDNA, which served as the sequencing template. This table comes from immunoSEQ multiplex PCR, and its TCRdb copy is limited to in-frame clones, with some not included. The sample consists of around 190,000 clones, roughly three fifths of them appearing once. The CDR3 runs to 14 residues. V shed 6 bases and J shed 6 bases, with 17 bases lying between them. Germline-derived CDR1 and CDR2 are GTSNPN and SVGIG (reference sequence). The clonotype was recovered from a human donor in good health. This chain links TRBV30 with TRBJ2-2; unclear D gene. Sequenced: CD8+ T cells sorted from blood. The CDR3 spells CACSLQRPPGELFF. The CDR3 DNA reads TGTGCCTGTTCCTTACAGAGACCCCCCGGGGAGCTGTTTTTT. The full variable domain, in which reference TRBV30 and TRBJ2-2 provide the parts outside the CDR3, is SQTIHQWPATLVQPVGSPLSLECTVEGTSNPNLYWYRQAAGRGLQLLFYSVGIGQISSEVPQNLSASRPQDRQFILSSKKLLLSDSGFYLCACSLQRPPGELFFGEGSRLTVL.